This TCR beta chain was sequenced for a study of a mutant IDH1 vaccine in newly diagnosed glioma. On the study more broadly: Vaccinations were initiated 4-6 weeks following radiotherapy alone, or were given together with temozolomide cycles. Males made up about 62% and females about 38% of treated patients, whose mean age was approximately 41 years.

General study points: Top-clonotype changes in peripheral T cells seemed unrelated to pseudoprogression.

Sample time point: week 47, end of study. Doses consisted of 300 ug of mutant IDH1 20-mer peptide each, paired with topical imiquimod. During weeks 1, 3, 5, 7, 11, 15, 19 and 23, patients received eight vaccinations. About this clone: The antigen is not known.

Trimming pared 8 bases from V and 4 bases from J, leaving 12 bases between. The V gene's germline CDR1 is LNHDA and CDR2 SQIVND (reference sequence). The CDR3 is 13 residues long. The data were produced by immunoSEQ multiplex PCR, yet TCRdb's version contains in-frame clones alone and is incomplete. The sample has 55,000 to 65,000 clones, approximately 71% seen once; the top ten hold approximately 5.3%. The sequence came from a man aged 50-60 years with glioma. The V call is TRBV19, the J call TRBJ1-5; weak D call: TRBD1 (6 bases). The specimen comprised PBMCs, sampled from a glioma patient whose treatment included an IDH1 peptide vaccine. CDR3 sequence reads: CASGDIGNQPQHF. Written as DNA, the CDR3 is TGTGCCAGTGGGGACATCGGGAATCAGCCCCAGCATTTT. The variable domain in full, with the rest retrieved from reference TRBV19 and TRBJ1-5, is DGGITQSPKYLFRKEGQNVTLSCEQNLNHDAMYWYRQDPGQGLRLIYYSQIVNDFQKGDIAEGYSVSREKKESFPLTVTSAQKNPTAFYLCASGDIGNQPQHFGDGTRLSIL.